The sequence of this T cell receptor (beta chain) was determined in a study of shared clonotypes between healthy human individuals. Study overall: Each donor's CD4 naive and CD4 memory cells filled three plates apiece, CD8 naive two, and CD8 memory one.

On this clone itself: Its matching antigen is unknown.

Per the original methods: Quality scores were absent from the junction-only immunoSEQ sequences, so filtering differed. TCRdb keeps only in-frame clones here, not all; method: immunoSEQ multiplex PCR. V and J calls and clone size come straight from that table; D and trimming were deduced from the DNA. The sample lists over a million clones; about 77% were seen once. The CDR3 has 13 residues. Per the germline V gene, CDR1 is SNHLY and CDR2 is FYNNEI. Trimming left V 3 bases short and J 7 bases short, with 12 bases between. Study-wide points: The diversity represented, both genetic and in exposure history, was limited by few donors. Memory subsets generally showed smaller estimated richness than naive subsets did.

The TCR was taken from a man aged 18 to 35 in good health. This chain joins TRBV2 and TRBJ1-2; D uncertain. Input material: memory CD4+ T cells sorted from blood. Indicated subset: CD45RA-negative fraction. CDR3 residues: CASSERQRLGYTF. CDR3 bases: TGTGCCAGCAGTGAGAGGCAGCGGCTTGGCTACACCTTC.